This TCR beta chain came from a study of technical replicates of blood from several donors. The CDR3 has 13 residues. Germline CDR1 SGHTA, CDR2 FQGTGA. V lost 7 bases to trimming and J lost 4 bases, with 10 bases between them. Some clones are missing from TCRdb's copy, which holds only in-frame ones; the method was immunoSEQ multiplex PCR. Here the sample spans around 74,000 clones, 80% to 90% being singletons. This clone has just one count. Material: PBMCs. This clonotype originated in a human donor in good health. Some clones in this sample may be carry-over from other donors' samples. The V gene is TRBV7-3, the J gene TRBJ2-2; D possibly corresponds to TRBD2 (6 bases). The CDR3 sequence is CASTLGGTGELFF. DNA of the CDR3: TGTGCCAGCACTCTGGGGGGCACCGGGGAGCTGTTTTTT.